These 23 T cell receptor beta chains were sequenced from one sample in a study of cytomegalovirus exposure and HLA in healthy donors. The PCR was carried out with 60 Vbeta primers and 13 Jbeta primers. This table comes from immunoSEQ multiplex PCR, and its TCRdb copy is limited to in-frame clones, with some not included. The table lists approximately 100,000 clones, under 80% of them singletons. The specimen was PBMCs. These receptors were collected from a woman aged 45-60 years in good health and CMV-seropositive.

This sequence joins TRBV7-9 and TRBJ1-1; a weak D match, TRBD1 (5 bases). V dropped 5 bases and J dropped 4 bases, with 17 bases sitting between them. The CDR3 is made up of 15 amino acids. Germline CDR1 and CDR2: SEHNR and FQNEAQ (reference sequence). The CDR3 DNA follows: TGTGCCAGCAGCCCATTGCGGGGGGGAGGCACTGAAGCTTTCTTT. Residues: CASSPLRGGGTEAFF. The full variable domain, its missing parts supplied by reference TRBV7-9 and TRBJ1-1, is DTGVSQNPRHKITKRGQNVTFRCDPISEHNRLYWYRQTLGQGPEFLTYFQNEAQLEKSRLLSDRFSAERPKGSFSTLEIQRTEQGDSAMYLCASSPLRGGGTEAFFGQGTRLTVV.

The chain couples TRBV11-2 to TRBJ1-2; TRBD1 agrees at 7 bases. Germline lookup yields CDR1 SGHAT and CDR2 FQNNGV. Germline trimming cut 4 bases from V and 11 bases from J; bases unmatched to any gene: 13. The CDR3 is 14 amino acids. CDR3 protein: CASSSPRDRRGYTF. The CDR3 nucleotides are TGTGCCAGCAGCTCCCCCCGGGACAGAAGAGGGTACACCTTC.

This chain joins TRBV5-6 and TRBJ2-2, with 8 bases matching TRBD2. The length of the CDR3 is 19 residues. Looked up from germline, CDR1 is SGHDT and CDR2 is YYEEEE. The V and J ends lost 4 bases and 0 bases, in that order; junction bases with no gene match: 14. The CDR3 loop is CASSPQAGLVVSNTGELFF. CDR3 bases: TGTGCCAGCAGCCCACAGGCGGGACTAGTAGTTTCGAACACCGGGGAGCTGTTTTTT.

This chain joins TRBV5-6 and TRBJ2-4; 8 bases agree with TRBD1. The ends lost 4 bases at V and 1 base at J; junction bases unmatched: 7. Germline lookup yields CDR1 SGHDT and CDR2 YYEEEE. This CDR3 contains 16 residues. CDR3 sequence (DNA): TGTGCCAGCAGCGCCGACAGGGGCTCGGCCAAAAACATTCAGTACTTC. Translated, it gives CASSADRGSAKNIQYF.

Concerning this clone itself: The sample holds other DNA sequences that translate to the same CDR3. The V gene is TRBV7-9, the J gene TRBJ2-1, with 7 bases that match TRBD2. The CDR3 is 16 amino acids. V lost 5 bases, J lost 0 bases, and 7 bases stayed unmatched. Germline V CDR1 and CDR2: SEHNR, FQNEAQ (reference sequence). CDR3 region: CASSPRGGSSYNEQFF. CDR3 sequence (DNA): TGTGCCAGCAGCCCCCGAGGCGGGAGCTCCTACAATGAGCAGTTCTTC.

V is TRBV7-2 and J is TRBJ2-5; a weak D match, TRBD2 (5 bases). CDR1 SGHTA and CDR2 FQGNSA come from the germline V gene. The CDR3 has 13 amino acids. Trimming removed 5 bases from V and 5 bases from J, with 12 bases in between. CDR3: CASSLGKAETQYF. The CDR3 DNA sequence: TGTGCCAGCAGCCTCGGGAAAGCGGAGACCCAGTACTTC.

The V and J genes are TRBV25-1 and TRBJ2-1; D remains unclear. V gave up 2 bases and J gave up 10 bases, with 6 bases separating them. Germline V gene lookup returns CDR1 MGHDK and CDR2 SYGVNS. The CDR3 loop spans 11 amino acids. This chain's CDR3 is CASSEVLEQFF. CDR3 DNA: TGTGCCAGCAGTGAAGTTCTAGAGCAGTTCTTC.

As for this clone: This sample includes further DNA sequences coding for the same CDR3. The chain has TRBV14 and TRBJ2-7, with TRBD2 matching 7 bases. V lost 4 bases, J lost 6 bases, and 3 bases stayed unmatched. Germline lookup yields CDR1 SGHDN and CDR2 FVKESK. This CDR3 is 12 amino acids long. DNA of the CDR3: TGTGCCAGCAGCCGACTAGCATTCGAGCAGTACTTC. Translation gives CASSRLAFEQYF.

The chain links TRBV2 to TRBJ2-5; 9 nucleotides agree with TRBD2. V lost 2 bases and J lost 4; bases outside the gene matches: 5. The CDR3 consists of 15 residues. Germline loops: CDR1 SNHLY, CDR2 FYNNEI. The CDR3 spells CASSEPAGGGETQYF. CDR3 bases: TGTGCCAGCAGTGAACCCGCGGGAGGGGGAGAGACCCAGTACTTC.

This clone showed up just once. The chain links TRBV18 to TRBJ2-1; 7 bases agree with TRBD2. Germline values: CDR1 KGHSH, CDR2 LQKENI. With 1 base clipped from V and 5 bases from J, the junction kept 5 bases outside the gene matches. The CDR3 length is 15 residues. CDR3 nucleotides: TGTGCCAGCTCACCACTGGCTAGCGGCGACAATGAGCAGTTCTTC. Residues: CASSPLASGDNEQFF.

The rearrangement links TRBV11-2 to TRBJ2-3, with 8 bases lining up with TRBD2. The germline CDR1 and CDR2 sequences are SGHAT and FQNNGV. The trim removed 4 bases at V and 4 bases at J, leaving 4 bases unmatched. The CDR3 has 14 amino acids. CDR3 in amino acids: CASSYSGDADTQYF. CDR3 DNA sequence: TGTGCCAGCAGCTATAGCGGGGATGCAGATACGCAGTATTTT.

Many counts were recorded for this clone. V and J are TRBV19 and TRBJ2-5; D is possibly TRBD2 (6 bases). CDR1 and CDR2 from the germline V gene are LNHDA and SQIVND (reference sequence). V was clipped by 2 bases and J by 5 bases, with 12 bases between them. This CDR3 has 14 residues. DNA of the CDR3: TGTGCCAGTAGTATATGGGGAGGAGAGGAGACCCAGTACTTC. This codes for CASSIWGGEETQYF.

V and J are TRBV18 and TRBJ1-1; D may be TRBD1 (6 bases). The V end was cut by 2 bases, the J end by 7 bases, with 11 bases between. This CDR3 has 13 residues. Looked up from germline, CDR1 is KGHSH and CDR2 is LQKENI. CDR3 coding DNA: TGTGCCAGCTCACCATATTCGGACAGTGAAGCTTTCTTT. This translates into CASSPYSDSEAFF. Together with reference TRBV18 and TRBJ1-1, the CDR3 gives the full variable domain: NAGVMQNPRHLVRRRGQEARLRCSPMKGHSHVYWYRQLPEEGLKFMVYLQKENIIDESGMPKERFSAEFPKEGPSILRIQQVVRGDSAAYFCASSPYSDSEAFFGQGTRLTVV.

The genes are TRBV11-1 and TRBJ2-1, with TRBD2 matching 13 bases. This CDR3 region has 16 residues. V lost 4 bases and J lost 8; bases outside the gene matches: 8. The V gene's germline CDR1 is SGHAT and CDR2 FQDESV (reference sequence). The CDR3 nucleotides read TGTGCCAGCAGCTCCCCCGGGACTAGCGGGAACTATGAGCAGTTCTTC. Its protein product is CASSSPGTSGNYEQFF.

The gene calls are TRBV29-1 and TRBJ1-1; D remains unclear. Germline-derived CDR1 and CDR2 are SQVTM and ANQGSEA. Trimming removed 7 bases from V and 1 base from J, with 13 bases in between. The CDR3 has 13 amino acids. CDR3 bases: TGCAGCGGCAGTCGTCCCCCGAACACTGAAGCTTTCTTT. This translates into CSGSRPPNTEAFF.

The V call is TRBV9, the J call TRBJ1-1, with D possibly being TRBD1 (6 bases). This CDR3 is 15 amino acids long. The ends were cut back, 2 bases at V and 4 bases at J, with 15 bases in the middle. The germline V gene encodes CDR1 SGDLS and CDR2 YYNGEE. The CDR3 sequence: CASSVLQGSGTEAFF. CDR3 sequence (DNA): TGTGCCAGCAGCGTTTTACAGGGCTCGGGCACTGAAGCTTTCTTT.

This clone has just one count. The V gene is TRBV7-2, the J gene TRBJ2-7; TRBD2 matches 7 bases. Germline CDR1 is SGHTA and CDR2 is FQGNSA. The CDR3 runs 16 residues. V shed 6 bases and J 5 bases; nucleotides not matched to a gene: 16. For the CDR3, the DNA is TGTGCCAGCAGTCCCGGGTGGGGCGGGAGAAACAACGAGCAGTACTTC. Its protein is CASSPGWGGRNNEQYF.

The V call is TRBV7-9, the J call TRBJ2-7, with TRBD1 matching over 8 bases. The CDR3 consists of 14 residues. The V gene's germline CDR1 is SEHNR and CDR2 FQNEAQ (reference sequence). Trimming at V came to 4 bases and at J to 5 bases, leaving 7 bases not matched to a gene. In nucleotides, the CDR3 is TGTGCCAGCAGCTCGGGCGGACAGGGTCACGAGCAGTACTTC. Protein: CASSSGGQGHEQYF.

The chain is built from TRBV15 and TRBJ2-7; perhaps TRBD1 as D (5 bases). Trimming removed 5 bases from V and 9 bases from J, with 17 bases in between. From germline, CDR1 is LNHNV and CDR2 YYDKDF (reference sequence). The CDR3 totals 13 residues. The CDR3 spells CATSPRTLSGQYF. The CDR3, as DNA: TGTGCCACCAGCCCACGGACACTCTCCGGGCAGTACTTC.

The CDR3 spells CASSLDRRYEQYF. The DNA for the CDR3 is TGTGCCAGCAGTCTGGACAGAAGATACGAGCAGTACTTC. V usage is TRBV28 and J usage is TRBJ2-7, with D maybe TRBD1 (6 bases). Trimming shortened V by 5 bases and J by 4 bases, and 12 bases separated the two germline ends. Per germline, CDR1 MDHEN and CDR2 SYDVKM. The length of the CDR3 is 13 residues. The whole variable domain, filled in from reference TRBV28 and TRBJ2-7, reads DVKVTQSSRYLVKRTGEKVFLECVQDMDHENMFWYRQDPGLGLRLIYFSYDVKMKEKGDIPEGYSVSREKKERFSLILESASTNQTSMYLCASSLDRRYEQYFGPGTRLTVT.

Only a few counts were recorded for this clone. The chain employs TRBV29-1 and TRBJ2-7; TRBD2 matches at 7 bases. The length of the CDR3 is 14 residues. Germline assignment: CDR1 SQVTM and CDR2 ANQGSEA. V gave up 0 bases and J gave up 3 bases; unmatched junction bases: 5. The CDR3 DNA reads TGCAGCGTTGAAGAGGGGGGAGGGGTCTACGAGCAGTACTTC. Its protein product is CSVEEGGGVYEQYF.

The chain combines TRBV18 with TRBJ1-2; D remains ambiguous. Trimming pared 2 bases from V and 8 bases from J, leaving 12 bases between. The CDR3 loop spans 13 amino acids. CDR1 is KGHSH and CDR2 is LQKENI in the germline V gene. DNA of the CDR3: TGTGCCAGCTCACCAATGGGCGATGGGGGCTACACCTTC. This sequence encodes CASSPMGDGGYTF.

This clone showed up just a few times. This sequence joins TRBV20-1 and TRBJ2-2; D gene unclear. V dropped 3 bases and J dropped 5 bases, with 4 bases sitting between them. The CDR3 is made up of 11 amino acids. Germline CDR1 reads DFQATT; CDR2 reads SNEGSKA (reference sequence). The CDR3 coding sequence is TGCAGTGCTAGTAGTACCGGGGAGCTGTTTTTT. Its translation is CSASSTGELFF.